One sample yielded the 11 T cell receptor beta chains listed below, sequenced in a study of T cells in Graves' hyperthyroidism and ophthalmopathy (dated by TCRdb to the late 2010s). Libraries were constructed by multiplex PCR. Sequencing relied on an Illumina HiSeq 2000. The TCR beta CDR3 regions were amplified from RNA transcripts. For the first round of RT-PCR on the TCR CDR3, the HTBI primer set was used together with the Qiagen OneStep RT-PCR kit. TCRdb handled the public reads itself, with Q25 trimming in fastp and clone calling in MiXCR, and kept productive beta chains. One record per CDR3 amino acid sequence lists the most common genes and DNA. A total of hundreds of thousands of distinct CDR3 sequences appear in this sample, around 39% of them only once. The ten largest make up over 8% of the sample. Sequenced sample: blood. These receptors all stem from a man in his late teens or twenties with Graves' hyperthyroidism.

V usage is TRBV5-5 and J usage is TRBJ2-7; tentatively, D is TRBD1 or TRBD2 (5 bases each). CDR1 SGHKS and CDR2 YYEKEE come from the germline V gene (reference sequence). The V and J ends lost 2 bases and 1 base respectively, with 13 bases between them. There are 15 residues in the CDR3. The CDR3 region is CASSLSGRPSYEQYF. The CDR3, as DNA: TGTGCCAGCAGCTTATCGGGACGCCCGTCCTACGAGCAGTACTTC.

Remarks on this clonotype: With a much larger clone just one base away, this may be a read error. The gene calls are TRBV7-3 and TRBJ2-6; perhaps TRBD1 as D (6 bases). This CDR3 has 18 residues. Germline values: CDR1 SGHTA, CDR2 FQGTGA. The CDR3 DNA reads TGTGCCAACAGCTTAACGTTGGCAGGGGCCTCTGGGGCCAACGTCCTGACTTTC. It codes for CANSLTLAGASGANVLTF.

V gene TRBV13 combines with J gene TRBJ1-1, with D possibly TRBD1 on 5 matching bases. Germline-derived CDR1 and CDR2 are PRHDT and FYEKMQ (reference sequence). Trimming removed 0 bases at V and 4 bases at J, with 12 bases between. The CDR3 consists of 15 residues. DNA for the CDR3: TGTGCCAGCAGCTTAGGGGGGACGTTTGGCACTGAAGCTTTCTTT. This gives the protein CASSLGGTFGTEAFF. Based on the CDR3 plus reference TRBV13 and TRBJ1-1, the full variable domain is AAGVIQSPRHLIKEKRETATLKCYPIPRHDTVYWYQQGPGQDPQFLISFYEKMQSDKGSIPDRFSAQQFSDYHSELNMSSLELGDSALYFCASSLGGTFGTEAFFGQGTRLTVV.

A few counts support this clonotype. The chain uses TRBV20-1 and TRBJ1-1, with TRBD1 matching over 7 bases. Trimming cost V 7 bases and J 4 bases; bases outside gene matches: 21. The V gene's germline CDR1 is DFQATT and CDR2 SNEGSKA (reference sequence). The CDR3 spans 17 residues. The CDR3 protein is CSVLPALRTGEGTEAFF. The CDR3 DNA follows: TGCAGTGTCCTACCCGCCCTCCGGACAGGAGAGGGCACTGAAGCTTTCTTT.

This chain joins TRBV9 and TRBJ1-2, with a tentative D call TRBD1 (5 bases). The CDR3 spans 13 residues. The ends were cut back, 3 bases at V and 6 bases at J, with 12 bases in the middle. CDR1 is SGDLS and CDR2 is YYNGEE in the germline V gene. CDR3 DNA sequence: TGTGCCAGCAGCGCGGGGGGGACTGATGGCTACACCTTC. It is translated as CASSAGGTDGYTF.

The CDR3 sequence: CASSIGVGEHEQYF. The CDR3 DNA reads as TGTGCCAGTAGTATAGGGGTTGGGGAACACGAGCAGTACTTC. The chain has TRBV19 and TRBJ2-7; D is undetermined. There are 14 residues in the CDR3. V was cut by 1 base and J by 5 bases, with 12 bases left in between. Germline CDR1 is LNHDA and CDR2 is SQIVND (reference sequence).

This clonotype showed up just a few times. A much larger clone sits a single nucleotide away, making a read error possible. The J gene is TRBJ2-5, the V gene TRBV25-1, with 11 bases fitting TRBD2. Germline V CDR1 and CDR2: MGHDK, SYGVNS. The ends lost 5 bases at V and 3 bases at J; junction bases unmatched: 5. The CDR3 is made up of 15 amino acids. CDR3: CASSSSGGREETQYF. CDR3 sequence (DNA): TGTGCCAGCAGTTCTAGCGGGGGGCGTGAAGAGACCCAGTACTTC.

V usage is TRBV20-1 and J usage is TRBJ1-2; D remains unclear. This CDR3 region has 10 residues. V lost 0 bases and J 7 bases, leaving 3 bases between the germline ends. Germline values: CDR1 DFQATT, CDR2 SNEGSKA (reference sequence). In nucleotides, the CDR3 is TGCAGTGCTAGAGAGGGTGGCTACACCTTC. Amino acid sequence: CSAREGGYTF.

This clonotype was observed a few times. This sequence joins TRBV6-1 and TRBJ2-5; D possibly corresponds to TRBD2 (6 bases). CDR3 length: 13 amino acids. CDR1 is MNHNS, CDR2 SASEGT, per germline. This chain's CDR3 is CASAELAEETQYF. The CDR3 DNA is TGTGCTTCAGCGGAATTAGCGGAAGAGACCCAGTACTTC.

The table lists this clonotype with a few counts. The chain's CDR3 is CSGGNYGYTF. CDR3 sequence (DNA): TGCAGCGGTGGGAACTATGGCTACACCTTC. The chain links TRBV29-1 to TRBJ1-2; no clear D. Trimming removed 7 bases from V and 2 bases from J, with 5 bases in between. The CDR3 runs to 10 residues. Germline-derived CDR1 and CDR2 are SQVTM and ANQGSEA.

This chain uses TRBV6-1 with TRBJ2-7; no clear D gene. Germline V gene sequence: CDR1 MNHNS, CDR2 SASEGT. CDR3 length: 14 residues. Between the trimmed V and J ends, which lost 4 bases and 6 bases, there was a span of 16 bases. DNA for the CDR3: TGTGCCAGCAGTGCGGCACTCCTCATCCCCGAGCAGTACTTC. The encoded protein is CASSAALLIPEQYF.